The 4 T cell receptor delta chains listed next were all sequenced from one sample in a study of gamma-delta T cells after stem cell transplantation. TCRdb re-called the RT-PCR reads with CATT. The table lists about 3,200 delta-chain clones, over 1.5% of them singletons, with roughly 30% in the top ten. Input material: gamma-delta T cells. These receptors were obtained from a human donor. It is not recorded whose cells these are; they may come from a transplant donor.

This clone was observed a few times. This DNA's translation differs at residue 5 from TCRdb's protein, which comes from a much larger clone; a read error is likely, and the protein shown is translated from the DNA. The chain carries TRDV2 and TRDJ1; D may be TRDD3 (5 bases). This CDR3 contains 15 residues. V lost 2 bases and J 0 bases, leaving 12 bases between the germline ends. Germline CDR1 is GEAIGNYY and CDR2 is EKD. Here the CDR3 DNA reads TGTGCCTGTGACAGGGTCGGGGAGAACACCGATAAACTCATCTTT. It codes for CACDRVGENTDKLIF.

This clone was seen only a few times. Translating this DNA gives a protein that differs at residue 7 from the TCRdb one, which belongs to a much larger clone; a read error is likely, and the protein shown is this translation. The chain has TRDV2 and TRDJ1; 7 bases match TRDD3. The CDR3 runs 19 residues. V lost 0 bases, J lost 0 bases, and 15 bases stayed unmatched. Germline CDR1 reads GEAIGNYY; CDR2 reads EKD. Here the CDR3 DNA reads TGTGCCTGTGACACCGTACTGGATACGACGCTTGTATACACCGATAAACTCATCTTT. This sequence encodes CACDTVLDTTLVYTDKLIF.

This chain uses TRDV2 with TRDJ1; 13 bases map to TRDD3. CDR3 length equals 19 residues. The trim removed 3 bases at V and 1 base at J, leaving 13 bases unmatched. The germline V gene encodes CDR1 GEAIGNYY and CDR2 EKD. The DNA of the CDR3 is TGTGCCTGTGACGCCTTACTGGGGGATACGCGGGGGGCCACCGATAAACTCATCTTT. It is translated as CACDALLGDTRGATDKLIF.

As for this clone: TCRdb's protein, taken from a much larger clone, differs from this DNA's translation at residue 4, likely owing to a read error; the protein displayed comes from the DNA. The chain carries TRDV2 and TRDJ1; 13 nucleotides agree with TRDD3. Trimming removed 5 bases from V and 11 bases from J; junction bases left unmatched: 16. The CDR3 sequence is 16 residues long. Germline V gene data show CDR1 as GEAIGNYY and CDR2 as EKD. The DNA of the CDR3 is TGTGCCTGTGGCAAGTTACTGGGGGATACGGCGGCAGGGCTCATCTTT. This gives the protein CACGKLLGDTAAGLIF.